The sequence of this T cell receptor (beta chain) was determined in a study of T-cell reconstitution after alpha-beta-depleted transplantation in children. Trimming removed 6 bases at V and 5 bases at J, with 22 bases between. The CDR3 length is 16 residues. CDR1 and CDR2 (germline): MGHDK, SYGVNS. Molecular barcoding with unique molecular identifiers was used for the TCRbeta library. One entry per CDR3 protein results from TCRdb running MiXCR on the PCR reads. The sample has about 160,000 distinct CDR3 sequences, around 10% seen once; the top ten hold approximately 13%. This clonotype was seen many times. As yet, its antigen is unknown. Whole-study results and caveats: Some patients owed their high day-60 TCRbeta diversity to surviving recipient T cells and thymic progenitors. At the one-year point after transplant, T-cell counts and TCRbeta diversity were found to come mostly from T cells that had been newly produced.

The specimen was PBMCs, collected before TCRalphabeta/CD19-depleted stem cell transplant. The chain is built from TRBV25-1 and TRBJ1-1, with D perhaps matching TRBD1 (5 bases). The source is a boy between 2 and 10 years old with acute myeloid leukemia, due to receive a stem cell transplant. Here the CDR3 reads CASSPGGISSGTEAFF. In nucleotides, the CDR3 is TGTGCCAGCAGCCCCGGGGGAATTTCTTCGGGTACTGAAGCTTTCTTT.